A selection of T cell receptor beta chains follows, all from one sample in a study of blood T cell repertoires in COVID-19. This table comes from immunoSEQ multiplex PCR, and its TCRdb copy is limited to in-frame clones, with some not included. The table lists roughly 20,000 clones, around 80% of them singletons, with around 8.1% in the top ten. Sequencing used peripheral blood. The receptors originated from a man in his 60s with acute or convalescent COVID-19. Each CDR3 is given with its conserved first and last residue. The D gene is left open where the match is weak. Size is stated for part of the rows, as once, few or many counts, or as a class when the clone is expanded.

V gene,CDR3 length,D gene,J gene,clone size,CDR3 protein,CDR3 DNA
TRBV5-1,15,TRBD2,TRBJ2-1,.,CASSLGTSPYNEQFF,TGCGCCAGCAGCTTAGGGACTAGCCCCTACAATGAGCAGTTCTTC
TRBV6-5,14,.,TRBJ1-4,few,CASRAGAYNEKLFF,TGTGCCAGCAGGGCAGGGGCCTATAATGAAAAACTGTTTTTT
TRBV6-4,14,.,TRBJ1-2,.,CASSDAGRIDGYTF,TGTGCCAGCAGTGACGCAGGGCGCATTGATGGCTACACCTTC
TRBV2,15,TRBD1,TRBJ1-3,.,CASSVEGADGNTIYF,TGTGCCAGCAGTGTAGAGGGGGCGGATGGAAACACCATATATTTT
TRBV5-4,12,.,TRBJ1-1,.,CASSLGPTEAFF,TGTGCCAGCAGCTTGGGGCCCACTGAAGCTTTCTTT
TRBV7-2,13,.,TRBJ1-5,.,CASSLTGAQPQHF,TGTGCCAGCAGCTTAACAGGAGCTCAGCCCCAGCATTTT
TRBV11-2,17,TRBD1,TRBJ2-7,.,CASSSERDRGIKNEQYF,TGTGCCAGCAGCAGTGAACGGGACAGGGGTATCAAGAACGAGCAGTATTTC
TRBV29-1,13,.,TRBJ1-6,once,CSVRGGNNSPLHF,TGCAGCGTCCGAGGGGGTAATAATTCACCCCTCCACTTT
TRBV19,13,.,TRBJ2-3,.,CASSIQDSDTQYF,TGTGCCAGTAGTATCCAGGACTCAGATACGCAGTATTTT
TRBV6-1,14,TRBD1,TRBJ1-2,once,CASSDPGQGYGYTF,TGTGCCAGCAGTGACCCGGGACAGGGTTATGGCTACACCTTC
TRBV24-1,15,.,TRBJ1-1,few,CATSDPDKGWAEAFF,TGTGCCACCAGTGATCCCGACAAGGGGTGGGCTGAAGCTTTCTTT
TRBV10-3,14,.,TRBJ1-2,.,CAISEPRQALTYTF,TGTGCCATCAGTGAGCCCCGACAGGCTCTAACCTACACCTTC
TRBV14,15,.,TRBJ2-2,few,CASSHRDKPTGELFF,TGTGCCAGCAGCCACCGGGACAAGCCCACCGGGGAGCTGTTTTTT
TRBV28,14,TRBD1,TRBJ1-1,.,CASSSHSRGRLAFF,TGTGCCAGCAGTTCCCACTCCAGGGGGCGGTTAGCTTTCTTT
TRBV5-6,16,TRBD1,TRBJ2-5,.,CASSYSGTGSQETQYF,TGTGCCAGCAGCTATTCCGGGACAGGGAGCCAAGAGACCCAGTACTTC
TRBV27,13,TRBD1,TRBJ1-1,.,CASSLKGGREAFF,TGTGCCAGCAGTTTAAAAGGGGGCCGTGAAGCTTTCTTT
TRBV24-1,12,TRBD1,TRBJ1-2,.,CATSEQGDGYTF,TGTGCCACCAGTGAACAGGGGGATGGCTACACCTTC
TRBV23-1,14,.,TRBJ1-1,few,CASSFQRELAEAFF,TGCGCCAGCAGTTTTCAACGGGAACTGGCTGAAGCTTTCTTT
TRBV24-1,15,TRBD1,TRBJ2-5,few,CATSENTGAWETQYF,TGTGCCACCAGTGAGAACACAGGGGCTTGGGAGACCCAGTACTTC